Presented here are 26 T cell receptor beta chains from one specimen sequenced in a study of T cells after yellow fever vaccination. Each CDR3 protein gets one entry after TCRdb re-called the 5' RACE reads with MiXCR. The table shows some 300,000 distinct CDR3 sequences, with 3.6% occurring only once. The specimen comprised PBMCs, sampled on the day of the yellow fever booster vaccination. These receptors came from a man between 18 and 35 years old who received the YFV17D yellow fever vaccine.

This clonotype was detected ten times or more. This chain links TRBV12-3 or TRBV12-4 with TRBJ1-5; TRBD1 matches at 9 bases. V gave up 3 bases and J gave up 6 bases; unmatched junction bases: 6. The CDR3 spans 15 residues. CDR3 DNA: TGTGCCAGCAGTTTCAGACAGGGGGACGGTCAGCCCCAGCATTTT. Translating it yields CASSFRQGDGQPQHF.

Only a few counts were recorded for this clonotype. The chain joins TRBV27 to TRBJ1-3; a possible D gene is TRBD1 (5 bases). The germline CDR1 and CDR2 sequences are MNHEY and SMNVEV (reference sequence). The CDR3 consists of 15 residues. V was trimmed by 5 bases and J by 4 bases, leaving 15 bases between them. In nucleotides, the CDR3 is TGTGCCAGCAGTGTTCAGGGAATGAGGGGAAACACCATATATTTT. The encoded protein is CASSVQGMRGNTIYF.

In its sample, this clonotype was seen a few times. This chain joins TRBV7-2 and TRBJ1-1; the match to TRBD1 covers 7 bases. CDR1 is SGHTA, CDR2 FQGNSA, per germline. The V and J ends lost 4 bases and 0 bases, in that order; junction bases with no gene match: 2. This CDR3 is built from 14 residues. CDR3 protein: CASSSQGMNTEAFF. The CDR3 region has the DNA TGTGCCAGCAGCTCACAGGGGATGAACACTGAAGCTTTCTTT.

This clonotype has at least ten counts. The CDR3 here is CASSEAMRGGNSPLHF. CDR3 DNA: TGTGCCAGCAGTGAAGCAATGAGGGGCGGGAATTCACCCCTCCACTTT. V gene TRBV6-1 combines with J gene TRBJ1-6, with D perhaps TRBD1 (5 bases). CDR3 size: 16 residues. Trimming cost V 0 bases and J 7 bases, with 13 bases left between them. From germline, CDR1 is MNHNS and CDR2 SASEGT.

There are a few counts of this clonotype. The chain employs TRBV7-9 and TRBJ2-3; D may be TRBD2 (7 bases). CDR1 and CDR2 from the germline V gene are SEHNR and FQNEAQ (reference sequence). CDR3 length: 18 residues. The V end was cut by 3 bases, the J end by 0 bases, with 19 bases between. The CDR3 bases are TGTGCCAGCAGCTTCTTTTCGAGCGGGGACACTAGCACAGATACGCAGTATTTT. Translating gives CASSFFSSGDTSTDTQYF.

The chain couples TRBV6-1 to TRBJ1-5, with D hard to call. The CDR3 is made up of 15 amino acids. Germline V gene lookup returns CDR1 MNHNS and CDR2 SASEGT. The germline V and J ends were trimmed by 6 bases and 1 base, with 13 bases remaining between them. CDR3 coding DNA: TGTGCCAGCAGCCCGGTAGGCGGGAGCAATCAGCCCCAGCATTTT. Encoded protein: CASSPVGGSNQPQHF.

This clonotype has more than one count but fewer than ten. CDR3 residues: CASSREQANTEAFF. Written as DNA, the CDR3 is TGTGCCAGCAGTCGCGAACAGGCGAACACTGAAGCTTTCTTT. The chain recombines TRBV27 with TRBJ1-1, with D tentatively TRBD1 (5 bases). The germline V and J ends were trimmed by 5 bases and 1 base, with 11 bases remaining between them. Germline V CDR1 and CDR2: MNHEY, SMNVEV (reference sequence). CDR3 length: 14 residues.

The V and J genes are TRBV7-2 and TRBJ2-3; maybe TRBD2 (7 bases). This CDR3 region has 15 residues. Trimming left V 3 bases short and J 6 bases short, with 16 bases between. The germline gives CDR1 SGHTA, CDR2 FQGNSA. For the CDR3, the DNA is TGTGCCAGCAGCTTTAGTGGCAGGGGAGGGGATACGCAGTATTTT. This encodes CASSFSGRGGDTQYF. Variable domain in full (rest from reference TRBV7-2 and TRBJ2-3): GAGVSQSPSNKVTEKGKDVELRCDPISGHTALYWYRQSLGQGLEFLIYFQGNSAPDKSGLPSDRFSAERTGGSVSTLTIQRTQQEDSAVYLCASSFSGRGGDTQYFGPGTRLTVL.

This clonotype was recorded many times. V usage is TRBV20-1 and J usage is TRBJ2-1; the D gene could be TRBD1 or TRBD2 (5 bases each). Deletions cut 4 bases from V and 8 bases from J, with 18 bases between. The germline V gene has CDR1 DFQATT and CDR2 SNEGSKA (reference sequence). CDR3 length: 14 residues. CDR3 nucleotides: TGCAGTGCTACCTCCCGGGGCGGGCCCGATGAGCAGTTCTTC. This sequence encodes CSATSRGGPDEQFF.

Written as DNA, the CDR3 is TGTGCCAGCACCGTGAACAGGGGGGCCTCTGGGGCCAACGTCCTGACTTTC. Its protein is CASTVNRGASGANVLTF. The rearrangement links TRBV28 to TRBJ2-6; 8 bases align to TRBD1. The V gene's germline CDR1 is MDHEN and CDR2 SYDVKM. CDR3 length: 17 residues. The trim removed 7 bases at V and 0 bases at J, leaving 8 bases unmatched. Using reference TRBV28 and TRBJ2-6 for the parts outside the CDR3, the full variable domain is DVKVTQSSRYLVKRTGEKVFLECVQDMDHENMFWYRQDPGLGLRLIYFSYDVKMKEKGDIPEGYSVSREKKERFSLILESASTNQTSMYLCASTVNRGASGANVLTFGAGSRLTVL.

This clonotype was counted a single time. A read error may explain this, as a much larger clone is one base away. This chain uses TRBV4-3 with TRBJ1-5; perhaps TRBD1 as D (6 bases). CDR3 length equals 16 residues. The germline V gene has CDR1 LGHNA and CDR2 YSLEER. Trimming left V 4 bases short and J 8 bases short, with 21 bases between. This CDR3 is CASSPKESDRIKPQHF. CDR3 sequence (DNA): TGCGCCAGCAGCCCCAAAGAGTCCGACAGGATTAAGCCCCAGCATTTT.

This clonotype was counted a few times. V usage is TRBV5-4 and J usage is TRBJ1-2; TRBD1 aligns across 11 bases. The CDR3 runs to 16 residues. CDR1 is SGHNT and CDR2 is YYREEE in the germline V gene (reference sequence). Trimming removed 4 bases from V and 3 bases from J; junction bases left unmatched: 8. The CDR3 sequence is CASSPGTGGLDYGYTF. The CDR3 nucleotides read TGTGCCAGCAGCCCGGGGACAGGGGGTTTGGACTATGGCTACACCTTC. Together with reference TRBV5-4 and TRBJ1-2, the CDR3 gives the full variable domain: ETGVTQSPTHLIKTRGQQVTLRCSSQSGHNTVSWYQQALGQGPQFIFQYYREEENGRGNFPPRFSGLQFPNYSSELNVNALELDDSALYLCASSPGTGGLDYGYTFGSGTRLTVV.

Many counts were recorded for this clonotype. The rearrangement links TRBV7-2 to TRBJ2-2; unclear D gene. This CDR3 is built from 14 residues. Germline CDR1 is SGHTA and CDR2 is FQGNSA. The V gene lost 4 bases and the J gene lost 1 base, with 7 bases spanning the gap. The CDR3 DNA sequence: TGTGCCAGCAGCTCATTCCGGAACACCGGGGAGCTGTTTTTT. Translated: CASSSFRNTGELFF.

This clonotype was observed a few times. The CDR3: CSAREGDYNSPLHF. DNA of the CDR3: TGCAGTGCTAGAGAGGGGGACTATAATTCACCCCTCCACTTT. The chain links TRBV20-1 to TRBJ1-6, with D possibly matching TRBD1 (5 bases). The V end was cut by 0 bases, the J end by 3 bases, with 6 bases between. The CDR3 loop spans 14 amino acids. Germline V gene lookup returns CDR1 DFQATT and CDR2 SNEGSKA (reference sequence).

This clonotype was found many times. The rearrangement links TRBV2 to TRBJ2-1; D gene ambiguous. Germline V gene sequence: CDR1 SNHLY, CDR2 FYNNEI. The CDR3 loop spans 13 amino acids. V was pared by 4 bases and J by 7 bases, with 11 bases between. CDR3 sequence (DNA): TGTGCCAGCAGTGCGGTGTGGGATAATGAGCAGTTCTTC. Its protein is CASSAVWDNEQFF. Filled out from reference TRBV2 and TRBJ2-1, the complete variable domain reads EPEVTQTPSHQVTQMGQEVILRCVPISNHLYFYWYRQILGQKVEFLVSFYNNEISEKSEIFDDQFSVERPDGSNFTLKIRSTKLEDSAMYFCASSAVWDNEQFFGPGTRLTVL.

The V call is TRBV21-1, the J call TRBJ2-7; the table's D call TRBD2 went unverified against the DNA. TRBV21-1 is classified as a pseudogene. This CDR3 has 15 amino acids. The CDR3 is CASSKKSGASYEQYV. The CDR3, as DNA: TGTGCCAGCAGCAAAAAGAGCGGGGCCTCCTACGAGCAGTACGTC.

In its sample, this clonotype was seen a few times. The V call is TRBV4-3, the J call TRBJ1-2; D gene ambiguous. The CDR3 runs 17 residues. V dropped 0 bases and J dropped 1 base, with 15 bases sitting between them. CDR1 is LGHNA and CDR2 is YSLEER in the germline V gene. CDR3 protein: CASSQEADRHFNYGYTF. The DNA of the CDR3 is TGCGCCAGCAGCCAAGAAGCGGACCGACATTTTAACTATGGCTACACCTTC.

This clonotype was counted ten times or more. This chain uses TRBV6-5 with TRBJ2-7, with 9 nucleotides matching TRBD2. This CDR3 comprises 14 residues. Germline V gene data show CDR1 as MNHEY and CDR2 as SVGAGI. J lost 5 bases, V lost 2 bases, and 4 bases had no gene match. CDR3 region: CASSYGGGADEQYF. CDR3 in DNA: TGTGCCAGCAGTTACGGCGGGGGGGCGGACGAGCAGTACTTC.

This clonotype was detected only a few times. The V call is TRBV20-1, the J call TRBJ1-1; D remains ambiguous. The CDR3 extends over 14 amino acids. Looked up from germline, CDR1 is DFQATT and CDR2 is SNEGSKA (reference sequence). V gave up 3 bases and J gave up 2 bases, with 13 bases separating them. Here the CDR3 DNA reads TGCAGTGCTAGTATTGCAGGAGACAACACTGAAGCTTTCTTT. Protein sequence: CSASIAGDNTEAFF.

The chain combines TRBV6-2 or TRBV6-3 with TRBJ1-1; possibly TRBD1 for D (5 bases). The CDR3 has 12 residues. Germline values: CDR1 MNHEY, CDR2 SVGEGT. V lost 5 bases and J 7 bases, leaving 11 bases between the germline ends. The CDR3 here is CASSPGSREAFF. The CDR3 DNA sequence: TGTGCCAGCAGTCCAGGGTCCCGTGAAGCTTTCTTT.

CDR3 protein: CASRSQGGNSPLHF. The CDR3 DNA reads TGTGCCAGCAGATCACAGGGTGGTAATTCACCCCTCCACTTT. V gene TRBV12-3 or TRBV12-4 combines with J gene TRBJ1-6, with D possibly matching TRBD1 (6 bases). This CDR3 is built from 14 residues. Trimming shortened V by 6 bases and J by 6 bases, and 12 bases separated the two germline ends.

This clonotype was observed a few times. The chain recombines TRBV4-1 with TRBJ2-7; D is unclear. The CDR3 consists of 13 residues. Trimming removed 1 base from V and 7 bases from J, with 11 bases in between. Germline loops: CDR1 MGHRA, CDR2 YSYEKL. This CDR3 is CASSQAVGQEQYF. In DNA, the CDR3 is TGCGCCAGCAGCCAAGCGGTCGGGCAGGAGCAGTACTTC.

The rearrangement links TRBV20-1 to TRBJ1-6, with D tentatively TRBD1 (5 bases). With 6 bases removed from V and 9 bases from J, the gap between germline ends came to 18 bases. The V gene's germline CDR1 is DFQATT and CDR2 SNEGSKA (reference sequence). The CDR3 loop spans 14 amino acids. CDR3 bases: TGCAGTGCCCCCCCGGAGGGGCACGGTTCACCCCTCCACTTT. Translation: CSAPPEGHGSPLHF.

This clonotype was detected ten times or more. The rearrangement uses TRBV7-7 and TRBJ2-7; 10 positions agree with TRBD1. Per germline, CDR1 SSHAT and CDR2 FNYEAQ (reference sequence). The CDR3 consists of 13 residues. After removal of 5 bases from V and 7 bases from J, the junction contained 5 bases not matched to a gene. The CDR3 here is CASSADRGQEQYF. CDR3 coding DNA: TGTGCCAGCAGCGCCGACAGGGGGCAAGAGCAGTACTTC.

CDR3 amino acids: CASSSTGTGDSYNEQFF. The DNA of the CDR3 is TGTGCCAGCAGCTCCACCGGGACAGGGGACTCCTACAATGAGCAGTTCTTC. The chain joins TRBV7-4 to TRBJ2-1; the match to TRBD1 covers 10 bases. The CDR3 extends over 17 amino acids. Trimming cost V 4 bases and J 0 bases; bases outside gene matches: 6. Germline V gives CDR1 SGHVT, CDR2 SQSDAQ.

This clonotype has at least ten counts. The V call is TRBV6-5, the J call TRBJ2-5; 11 bases are shared with TRBD1. The CDR3 spans 15 residues. In germline, CDR1 is MNHEY, CDR2 SVGAGI. The J segment lost 4 bases and the V segment lost 5 bases, leaving 6 bases of the junction unmatched. CDR3 DNA sequence: TGTGCCAGCAGTACCGGGACAGGGGGTGTAGAGACCCAGTACTTC. Translating gives CASSTGTGGVETQYF.